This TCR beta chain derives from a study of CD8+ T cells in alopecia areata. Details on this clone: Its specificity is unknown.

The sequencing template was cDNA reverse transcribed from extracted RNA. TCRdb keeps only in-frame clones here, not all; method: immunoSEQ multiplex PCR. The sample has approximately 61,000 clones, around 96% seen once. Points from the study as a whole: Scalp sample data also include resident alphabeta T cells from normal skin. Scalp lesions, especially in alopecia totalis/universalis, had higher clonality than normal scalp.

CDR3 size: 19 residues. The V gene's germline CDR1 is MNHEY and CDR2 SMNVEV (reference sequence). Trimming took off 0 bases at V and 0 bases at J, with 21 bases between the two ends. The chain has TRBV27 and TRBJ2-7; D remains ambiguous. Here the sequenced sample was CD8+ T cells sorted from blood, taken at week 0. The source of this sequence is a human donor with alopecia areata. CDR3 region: CASSLSGPRYGRSSYEQYF. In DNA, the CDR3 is TGTGCCAGCAGTTTATCCGGACCAAGATACGGACGGAGCTCCTACGAGCAGTACTTC.